Listed below are T cell receptor beta chains from one sample, sequenced in a study of control samples from healthy donors and cancer patients. This table comes from immunoSEQ multiplex PCR, and its TCRdb copy is limited to in-frame clones, with some not included. The sample yields roughly 170,000 clones, approximately 92% seen once. Sequencing input: blood. These receptors all stem from an older woman in good health. Each CDR3 is given with its conserved first and last residue. The size entry is marked missing in some rows and otherwise reads once, few, many or a size class.

>TRBV5-1|-
CASSLGPGLEETQYF
>TRBV14|-
CASSQGRGPSTEAFF
>TRBV6-5|-
CASRIASGDSYEQYF
>TRBV24-1|-
CATSDLAPCRPEARTRINYGYTF
>TRBV7-2|-
CASSLGSRDRGDKYF
>TRBV3-1/TRBV3-2|-
CASSQDGTGWNEQFF
>TRBV7-9|few
CASSASYEQYF
>TRBV19|-
CASGRNPVEAFF
>TRBV10-2|-
CASKDGTSKNYGYTF
>TRBV6-2/TRBV6-3|few
CASSYESRQPQHF
>TRBV20-1|-
CSASSSGGTDTQYF
>TRBV6-2/TRBV6-3|-
CASSRLRDRGSPLHF
>TRBV9|-
CASSVAFGGWNEQFF
>TRBV18|-
CASSHSVPEKYGYTF
>TRBV4-3|-
CASSLGSGGAGTETQYF
>TRBV5-8|-
CASSLDRATYTQYF
>TRBV6-6|-
CASSYGAGNYGYTF
>TRBV3-1/TRBV3-2|-
CASSQAAEAFF
>TRBV5-5|-
CASSLGVTNEKLFF
>TRBV18|-
CASSPPTGVGYTF
>TRBV5-1|-
CASSLAAGPQGKLFF
>TRBV7-2|-
CASSFLGQGSEKLFF
>TRBV13|-
CASSYVVGARGQRSYEQYF
>TRBV3-1/TRBV3-2|once
CASSQAAGIDGYTF
>TRBV19|-
CASSMVNSYEQYF
>TRBV11-2|-
CASSLSHRFYGYTF
>TRBV6-6|once
CASSFGITYGYTF
>TRBV2|-
CASRPGQYNSPLHF
>TRBV4-1|-
CASSQRTFRVSNNEQFF
>TRBV12-3/TRBV12-4|once
CASSLLQGYGYTF
>TRBV7-8|-
CASSQTASDQPQHF
>TRBV5-4|once
CASSFNGAGELFF
>TRBV15|-
CATSRDVGGVETQYF
>TRBV6-2/TRBV6-3|-
CASSYSPPGTALGEQYF
>TRBV5-1|-
CASSLTGINQPQHF
>TRBV6-2/TRBV6-3|-
CASSYLDNTGELFF
>TRBV12-3/TRBV12-4|-
CASSLGGGYTF
>TRBV10-3|once
CAISETGEGYTF
>TRBV7-9|-
CASSPPPANTGELFF
>TRBV7-2|-
CASSLGGQGSDYGYTF
>TRBV12-3/TRBV12-4|-
CASTVDRAYEQYF
>TRBV18|-
CASSPGQGRQPQHF
>TRBV3-1/TRBV3-2|once
CASSQGGSNQPQHF
>TRBV5-1|-
CASSQGTQGALVQETQYF
>TRBV9|-
CASSVRPSGGEQFF
>TRBV19|-
CASSIVHKEGVPQHF
>TRBV6-2/TRBV6-3|-
CASSYGSGGTNEKLFF
>TRBV5-6|few
CASSLGTGPLEGYTF
>TRBV5-1|-
CASSWGQDTEAFF
>TRBV7-2|-
CASSTQGTGLSYEQYF
>TRBV15|-
CATSRGLRGSYEQYF
>TRBV30|once
CAWSVRDPDTQYF
>TRBV29-1|-
CSVGGTGTETQYF
>TRBV9|-
CASSVRGGSEKLFF